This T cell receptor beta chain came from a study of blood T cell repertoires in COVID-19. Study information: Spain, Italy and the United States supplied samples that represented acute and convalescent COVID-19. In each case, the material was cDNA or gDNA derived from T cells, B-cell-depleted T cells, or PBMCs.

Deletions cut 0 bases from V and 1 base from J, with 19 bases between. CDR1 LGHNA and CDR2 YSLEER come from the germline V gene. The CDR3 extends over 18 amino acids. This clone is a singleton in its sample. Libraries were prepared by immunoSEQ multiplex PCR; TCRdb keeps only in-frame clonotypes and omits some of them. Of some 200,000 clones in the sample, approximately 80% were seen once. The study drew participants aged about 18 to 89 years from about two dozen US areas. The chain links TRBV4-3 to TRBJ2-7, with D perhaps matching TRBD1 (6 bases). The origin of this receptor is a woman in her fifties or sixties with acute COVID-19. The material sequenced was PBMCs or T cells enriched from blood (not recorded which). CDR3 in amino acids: CASSQDRGMGTKSYEQYF. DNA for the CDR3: TGCGCCAGCAGCCAAGATAGGGGGATGGGGACAAAGTCCTACGAGCAGTACTTC.